The 26 T cell receptor beta chains reported below all come from one sample, sequenced in a study of technical replicates of blood from a few donors (dated by TCRdb to about 2017). The receptor library was made with the immunoSEQ multiplex PCR assay. The table comes from immuneACCESS by way of TCRdb, which keeps in-frame sequences with V and J called. Part of the clones is missing from these tables; in studies checked, under half for an unresolved V gene and the rest for unknown reasons. The sample table holds around 80,000 clones, of which roughly 93% were seen once. The ten largest clonotypes hold about 0.23% of the sample. Sequencing was done on a sample of T cells isolated from PBMCs. The receptors were gathered from a human donor in good health.

Comment on this clone: The junction shows a germline mismatch at one end, possibly a read error. The rearrangement uses TRBV6-5 and TRBJ1-2; unclear D gene. The CDR3 spans 13 residues. Germline assignment: CDR1 MNHEY and CDR2 SVGAGI. CDR3 DNA sequence: TGTGCCAGCAGTTACTCGATCGGCAGCGGGGTTGCCTTC. This encodes CASSYSIGSGVAF.

The rearrangement links TRBV14 to TRBJ2-2; 8 bases are a match to TRBD1. Germline V gene data show CDR1 as SGHDN and CDR2 as FVKESK. The CDR3 consists of 16 residues. The V and J ends lost 0 bases and 5 bases, in that order; junction bases with no gene match: 5. The CDR3 reads CASSQEITGGTGELFF. The CDR3 DNA sequence: TGTGCCAGCAGCCAAGAAATTACAGGGGGGACCGGGGAGCTGTTTTTT.

The V call is TRBV4-1, the J call TRBJ2-1, with a possible D match to TRBD1 (5 bases). The V gene lost 3 bases and the J gene lost 6 bases, with 12 bases spanning the gap. CDR3 length: 14 residues. Looked up from germline, CDR1 is MGHRA and CDR2 is YSYEKL. In DNA form, the CDR3 reads TGCGCCAGCAGCCAGAAAGCAGGGATCAATGAGCAGTTCTTC. Translating it yields CASSQKAGINEQFF.

The genes are TRBV7-2 and TRBJ2-7; tentative D call: TRBD1 (6 bases). The CDR3 covers 13 residues. Germline V CDR1 and CDR2: SGHTA, FQGNSA. V was trimmed by 0 bases and J by 7 bases, leaving 10 bases between them. The CDR3 protein is CASSLAGAGEQYF. The DNA for the CDR3 is TGTGCCAGCAGCTTAGCGGGGGCTGGGGAGCAGTACTTC.

The sample holds one count of this clone. The rearrangement links TRBV7-9 to TRBJ2-1; D is possibly TRBD1 (6 bases). The CDR3 sequence is 13 residues long. Trimming removed 5 bases from V and 9 bases from J, with 14 bases in between. Germline CDR1 SEHNR, CDR2 FQNEAQ (reference sequence). The CDR3, as DNA: TGTGCCAGCAGCCTCACAGGGTCGGGTGAGCAGTTCTTC. This encodes CASSLTGSGEQFF.

This chain uses TRBV6-5 with TRBJ2-7; D is uncertain. Trimming pared 2 bases from V and 0 bases from J, leaving 8 bases between. CDR1 is MNHEY and CDR2 is SVGAGI in the germline V gene. The CDR3 spans 14 residues. CDR3 loop: CASSYGSSSYEQYF. CDR3 DNA: TGTGCCAGCAGTTACGGGTCTAGCTCCTACGAGCAGTACTTC.

This sequence joins TRBV2 and TRBJ2-1; 8 bases are a match to TRBD2. V lost 2 bases, J lost 9 bases, and 12 bases stayed unmatched. CDR3 length equals 16 residues. Germline CDR1 SNHLY, CDR2 FYNNEI. CDR3 bases: TGTGCCAGCAGTGAAATGGTTGCGGGAGGCACTAGTGAGCAGTTCTTC. Its translation is CASSEMVAGGTSEQFF. Full variable domain (remainder filled in from reference TRBV2 and TRBJ2-1): EPEVTQTPSHQVTQMGQEVILRCVPISNHLYFYWYRQILGQKVEFLVSFYNNEISEKSEIFDDQFSVERPDGSNFTLKIRSTKLEDSAMYFCASSEMVAGGTSEQFFGPGTRLTVL.

Remarks on this clone: One end of the junction is discordant with germline, which a read error may explain. The rearrangement uses TRBV2 and TRBJ2-1, with 10 nucleotides matching TRBD2. The germline CDR1 and CDR2 sequences are SNHLY and FYNNEI. CDR3 length: 12 amino acids. CDR3 DNA: TGTGCCAGCAGTGATGGACTAGCGGAGCCGTTCTTC. This translates into CASSDGLAEPFF.

The rearrangement uses TRBV7-8 and TRBJ2-7, with a possible D match to TRBD1 (7 bases). The germline V gene has CDR1 SGHVS and CDR2 FQNEAQ. This CDR3 has 13 residues. Trimming removed 5 bases from V and 4 bases from J, with 12 bases in between. CDR3 residues: CASSAGQTYEQYF. CDR3 coding DNA: TGTGCCAGCAGCGCGGGACAGACATACGAGCAGTACTTC.

The chain is built from TRBV6-5 and TRBJ1-6; 11 nucleotides match TRBD1. The V gene end was trimmed by 11 bases and the J gene end by 8 bases; junction bases not matched to a gene: 5. The CDR3 sequence is 13 residues long. The germline V gene encodes CDR1 MNHEY and CDR2 SVGAGI. CDR3 nucleotides: TGTGCCGGAGGGACAGGGGGTGATTCACCCCTCCACTTT. It translates to CAGGTGGDSPLHF.

This chain uses TRBV28 with TRBJ2-7, with 8 bases matching TRBD1. CDR1 and CDR2 from the germline V gene are MDHEN and SYDVKM. Germline trimming cut 3 bases from V and 5 bases from J; bases unmatched to any gene: 9. The CDR3 has 15 residues. The CDR3 nucleotides are TGTGCCAGCAGTTTTAGCCGGGACAGGAATCACGAGCAGTACTTC. Protein: CASSFSRDRNHEQYF.

The chain carries TRBV12-5 and TRBJ2-7; a weak D match, TRBD2 (5 bases). This CDR3 contains 14 residues. Deletions cut 5 bases from V and 7 bases from J, with 18 bases between. The V gene's germline CDR1 is LGHNT and CDR2 FRNRAP. The CDR3, as DNA: TGTGCTAGTGGTCCCAGCGGATCTGGTGGAGAGCAGTACTTC. Translation gives CASGPSGSGGEQYF.

The V call is TRBV28, the J call TRBJ2-1; 10 bases align to TRBD2. The CDR3 contains 15 residues. V was clipped by 6 bases and J by 3 bases; unmatched bases: 5. Germline lookup yields CDR1 MDHEN and CDR2 SYDVKM. CDR3 DNA sequence: TGTGCCAGCAGCCCCAGCGGGAGGGGCTACAATGAGCAGTTCTTC. Protein: CASSPSGRGYNEQFF.

The count of this clone is one. The chain has TRBV19 and TRBJ1-5; 8 positions match TRBD1. V trimming: 9 bases; J trimming: 9 bases; junction bases outside the gene matches: 13. The CDR3 totals 14 residues. Germline V gene data show CDR1 as LNHDA and CDR2 as SQIVND (reference sequence). CDR3 sequence reads: CASNSQTGVGPQHF. DNA of the CDR3: TGTGCCAGCAATAGCCAGACAGGGGTAGGGCCCCAGCATTTT.

The chain carries TRBV19 and TRBJ2-2; 8 bases line up with TRBD1. The junction had 1 base not matched to a gene; V was cut back by 6 bases and J by 1 base. This CDR3 has 14 residues. Looked up from germline, CDR1 is LNHDA and CDR2 is SQIVND (reference sequence). The CDR3 bases are TGTGCCAGTAGGGACAGGGTGAACACCGGGGAGCTGTTTTTT. It translates to CASRDRVNTGELFF.

The chain has TRBV19 and TRBJ1-5, with a possible D match to TRBD1 (6 bases). Per the germline V gene, CDR1 is LNHDA and CDR2 is SQIVND (reference sequence). The germline V and J ends were trimmed by 5 bases and 2 bases, with 10 bases remaining between them. The CDR3 is 14 amino acids. The CDR3 here is CASSGRGGNQPQHF. The CDR3 DNA reads as TGTGCCAGTAGTGGCAGGGGTGGCAATCAGCCCCAGCATTTT.

The chain recombines TRBV10-1 with TRBJ2-1; TRBD1 might be the D (6 bases). The germline V gene has CDR1 WNHNN and CDR2 SYGVQD (reference sequence). CDR3 length: 14 amino acids. The V end was cut by 5 bases, the J end by 6 bases, with 14 bases between. DNA for the CDR3: TGCGCCAGCAGTCCAAGACAGGTCCGCAATGAGCAGTTCTTC. Its protein is CASSPRQVRNEQFF.

The chain links TRBV19 to TRBJ2-1; maybe TRBD2 (6 bases). CDR3 size: 11 residues. The V gene lost 11 bases and the J gene lost 9 bases, with 14 bases spanning the gap. CDR1 and CDR2 (germline): LNHDA, SQIVND (reference sequence). The chain's CDR3 is CAGGNKGEQFF. The CDR3 DNA is TGTGCCGGAGGGAACAAAGGTGAGCAGTTCTTC.

This sequence joins TRBV4-1 and TRBJ2-1; D unresolved. Trimming pared 1 base from V and 3 bases from J, leaving 10 bases between. Germline assignment: CDR1 MGHRA and CDR2 YSYEKL. The CDR3 is 15 residues long. CDR3 sequence: CASSQVPALYNEQFF. The CDR3 coding sequence is TGCGCCAGCAGCCAAGTCCCCGCACTCTACAATGAGCAGTTCTTC.

This chain links TRBV9 with TRBJ2-7, with a tentative D call TRBD2 (5 bases). CDR3 length: 15 residues. The germline V gene encodes CDR1 SGDLS and CDR2 YYNGEE. Trimming left V 0 bases short and J 7 bases short, with 17 bases between. The CDR3 region has the DNA TGTGCCAGCAGCGTAGGCTCCGGGCGGGTCTTGGAGCAGTACTTC. Translation gives CASSVGSGRVLEQYF.

This chain links TRBV5-4 with TRBJ1-1; 7 positions match TRBD1. The junction had 8 bases not matched to a gene; V was cut back by 0 bases and J by 0 bases. Germline CDR1 is SGHNT and CDR2 is YYREEE (reference sequence). CDR3 length equals 17 residues. Written as DNA, the CDR3 is TGTGCCAGCAGCTTGGGAGGGGGCGCATCGCTGAACACTGAAGCTTTCTTT. This translates into CASSLGGGASLNTEAFF. Drawing the rest from reference TRBV5-4 and TRBJ1-1, the complete variable domain is ETGVTQSPTHLIKTRGQQVTLRCSSQSGHNTVSWYQQALGQGPQFIFQYYREEENGRGNFPPRFSGLQFPNYSSELNVNALELDDSALYLCASSLGGGASLNTEAFFGQGTRLTVV.

As DNA, the CDR3 is TGCGCCAGCAGTAATGGGGGGATCTACAATGAGCAGTTCTTC. Its translation is CASSNGGIYNEQFF. The V and J genes are TRBV4-1 and TRBJ2-1, with D maybe TRBD2 (6 bases). Germline CDR1 is MGHRA and CDR2 is YSYEKL. The CDR3 runs 14 residues. Trimming pared 6 bases from V and 3 bases from J, leaving 12 bases between.

V and J are TRBV6-1 and TRBJ2-5; a possible D gene is TRBD2 (6 bases). Trimming removed 4 bases at V and 5 bases at J, with 20 bases between. Germline loops: CDR1 MNHNS, CDR2 SASEGT. The CDR3 sequence is 16 residues long. The CDR3 nucleotides read TGTGCCAGCAGTGGCCTACCCGGGGGACGATGGGAGACCCAGTACTTC. This codes for CASSGLPGGRWETQYF.

The rearrangement joins TRBV29-1 to TRBJ1-2, with 12 bases matching TRBD1. The junction had 5 bases not matched to a gene; V was cut back by 8 bases and J by 4 bases. The CDR3 runs 13 residues. Germline loops: CDR1 SQVTM, CDR2 ANQGSEA. The CDR3 reads CSTGTGGIYGYTF. The CDR3 coding sequence is TGCAGCACCGGGACAGGGGGCATCTATGGCTACACCTTC.

The V call is TRBV29-1, the J call TRBJ2-7, with D perhaps matching TRBD2 (6 bases). The CDR3 covers 15 residues. V dropped 4 bases and J dropped 2 bases, with 18 bases sitting between them. The V gene's germline CDR1 is SQVTM and CDR2 ANQGSEA. The DNA of the CDR3 is TGCAGCGTTGCTCGGGGGAACGGGCCCCCCTACGAGCAGTACTTC. This codes for CSVARGNGPPYEQYF.

Note on this clone: The junction shows a germline mismatch at one end, possibly a read error. The chain uses TRBV6-1 and TRBJ2-7; 7 bases agree with TRBD2. Germline CDR1 reads MNHNS; CDR2 reads SASEGT. This CDR3 has 10 amino acids. CDR3 protein: CATREAGVNF. For the CDR3, the DNA is TGTGCCACTAGAGAGGCGGGAGTAAACTTC.